This T cell receptor (beta chain) was retrieved from a study of CD8 T cells in ankylosing spondylitis. Study observations and caveats: It appeared that ankylosing spondylitis blood was characterized by a TCR beta motif of 8 or 9 highly homologous variants. With a CD8+ phenotype, disease-linked clones were relatively rare in peripheral blood.

As for this clonotype: The antigen remains undetermined.

V dropped 6 bases and J dropped 5; count of bases not matched to a gene: 6. Germline loops: CDR1 DFQATT, CDR2 SNEGSKA (reference sequence). This CDR3 spans 12 amino acids. In TCRdb, the 5' RACE reads were re-called with MiXCR into one record per CDR3 protein. The top ten clones hold around a fifth of a sample with fewer than 750,000 distinct CDR3 sequences, around 19% of them seen once. The gene calls are TRBV20-1 and TRBJ1-1; 7 bases agree with TRBD1. Sequencing was carried out using blood, either unsorted or a sorted T cell fraction (not recorded which). The receptor was derived from a male donor with ankylosing spondylitis. CDR3 region: CSAPTGETEAFF. The CDR3 DNA reads as TGCAGTGCACCAACAGGGGAGACTGAAGCTTTCTTT.